This TCR beta chain was found in a study of shared clonotypes between healthy human individuals. This CDR3 region has 15 residues. In germline, CDR1 is SGHVS, CDR2 FQNEAQ. V shed 1 base and J 4 bases; nucleotides not matched to a gene: 2. CD8 cells classed as naive were CD45RO-negative and positively selected for CCR7, excluding terminally differentiated effector memory CD45RA+ cells. The assay was immunoSEQ multiplex PCR, and TCRdb's table has in-frame clones only and misses some. The sample includes more than 2 million clones, roughly 95% of them seen just once. To note about this clone: Other DNA sequences from this sample encode an identical CDR3 as well.

This rearrangement joins TRBV7-8 to TRBJ2-7; 12 nucleotides align to TRBD2. Source material: naive CD8+ T cells sorted from blood. This sequence was found in a man aged 18 to 29 in good health. CDR3: CASSLGLAGGYEQYF. CDR3 in DNA: TGTGCCAGCAGCTTAGGCCTAGCGGGAGGGTACGAGCAGTACTTC.